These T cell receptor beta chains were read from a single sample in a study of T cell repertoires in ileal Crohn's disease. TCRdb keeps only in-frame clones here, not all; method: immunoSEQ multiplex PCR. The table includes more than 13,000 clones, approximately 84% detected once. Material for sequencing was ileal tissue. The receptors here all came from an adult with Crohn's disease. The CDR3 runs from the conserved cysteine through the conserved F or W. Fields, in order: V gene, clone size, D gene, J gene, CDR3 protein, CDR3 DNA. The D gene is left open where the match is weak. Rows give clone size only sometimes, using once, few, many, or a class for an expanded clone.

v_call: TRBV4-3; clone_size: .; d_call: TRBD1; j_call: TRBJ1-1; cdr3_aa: CASSQGTGVAFF; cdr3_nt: TGCGCCAGCAGCCAAGGGACAGGGGTGGCTTTCTTT
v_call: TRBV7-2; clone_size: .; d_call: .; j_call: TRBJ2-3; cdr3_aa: CASSQSGATTDTQYF; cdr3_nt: TGTGCCAGCAGCCAATCCGGGGCGACCACAGATACGCAGTATTTT
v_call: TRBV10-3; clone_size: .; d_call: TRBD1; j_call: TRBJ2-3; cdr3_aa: CAITPTRTGGADTQYF; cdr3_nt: TGTGCCATCACCCCAACCCGGACAGGGGGCGCAGATACGCAGTATTTT
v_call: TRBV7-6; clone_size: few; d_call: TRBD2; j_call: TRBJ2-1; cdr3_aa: CASSLDAGGYSEQFF; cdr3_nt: TGTGCCAGCAGCTTAGATGCGGGAGGGTACAGTGAGCAGTTCTTC
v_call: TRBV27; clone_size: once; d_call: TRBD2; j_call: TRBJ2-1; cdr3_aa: CASSFPSGRSYNEQFF; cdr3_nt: TGTGCCAGCAGTTTCCCTAGCGGGCGATCCTACAATGAGCAGTTCTTC
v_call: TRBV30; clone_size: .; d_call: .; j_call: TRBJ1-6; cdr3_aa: CAWSEWGAEKSPLHF; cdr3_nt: TGTGCCTGGAGTGAGTGGGGGGCGGAAAAGTCACCCCTCCACTTT
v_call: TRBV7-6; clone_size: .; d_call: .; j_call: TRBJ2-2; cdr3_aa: CASSLVVPSGTGELFF; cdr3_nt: TGTGCCAGCAGCTTAGTGGTCCCGAGCGGCACCGGGGAGCTGTTTTTT
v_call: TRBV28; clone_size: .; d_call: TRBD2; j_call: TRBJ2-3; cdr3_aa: CASSLGGRSDTQYF; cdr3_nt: TGTGCCAGCAGTTTAGGCGGGAGGTCAGATACGCAGTATTTT
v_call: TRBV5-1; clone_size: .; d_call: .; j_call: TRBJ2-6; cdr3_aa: CASSLQASGANVLTF; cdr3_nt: TGCGCCAGCAGTTTACAGGCGTCTGGGGCCAACGTCCTGACTTTC
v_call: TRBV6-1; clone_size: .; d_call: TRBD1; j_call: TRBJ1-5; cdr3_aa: CASSKQGVGNQPQHF; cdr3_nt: TGTGCCAGCAGCAAACAGGGGGTGGGCAATCAGCCCCAGCATTTT
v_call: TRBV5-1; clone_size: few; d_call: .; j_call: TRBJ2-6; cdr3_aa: CASSGGYGSGANVLTF; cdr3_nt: TGCGCCAGCAGTGGGGGTTACGGCTCTGGGGCCAACGTCCTGACTTTC
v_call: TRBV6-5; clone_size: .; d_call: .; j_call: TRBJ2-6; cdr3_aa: CASSYSTMAGANVLTF; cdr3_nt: TGTGCCAGCAGTTATTCGACTATGGCTGGGGCCAACGTCCTGACTTTC
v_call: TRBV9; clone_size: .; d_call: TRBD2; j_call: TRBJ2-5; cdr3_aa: CASSVGPSGGAVETQYF; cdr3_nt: TGTGCCAGCAGCGTAGGGCCTAGCGGGGGGGCTGTAGAGACCCAGTACTTC
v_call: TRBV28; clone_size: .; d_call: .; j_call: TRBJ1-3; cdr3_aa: CASSEDRIGNTIYF; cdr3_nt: TGTGCCAGCAGCGAAGACCGTATCGGAAACACCATATATTTT
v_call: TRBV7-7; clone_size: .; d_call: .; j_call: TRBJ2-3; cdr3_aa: CASSSGRGSDTQYF; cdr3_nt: TGTGCCAGCAGCTCCGGGCGTGGATCAGATACGCAGTATTTT
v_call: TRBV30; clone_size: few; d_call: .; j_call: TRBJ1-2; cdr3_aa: CAWSVQVTVDGYTF; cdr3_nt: TGTGCCTGGAGTGTACAAGTTACAGTGGATGGCTACACCTTC
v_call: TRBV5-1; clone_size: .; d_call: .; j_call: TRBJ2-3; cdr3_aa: CASRPTPQLLDTQYF; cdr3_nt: TGCGCCAGCAGGCCAACCCCGCAGCTCCTAGATACGCAGTATTTT
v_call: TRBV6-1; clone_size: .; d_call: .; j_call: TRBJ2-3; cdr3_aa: CASSVLGPAGASTDTQYF; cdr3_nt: TGTGCCAGCAGTGTTCTCGGCCCGGCCGGGGCTAGCACAGATACGCAGTATTTT
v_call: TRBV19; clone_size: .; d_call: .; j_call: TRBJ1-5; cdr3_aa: CASSDRVNQPQHF; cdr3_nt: TGTGCCAGTTCGGACAGAGTCAATCAGCCCCAGCATTTT
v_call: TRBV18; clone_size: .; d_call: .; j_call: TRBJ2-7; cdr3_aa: CASSDSYEQYF; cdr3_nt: TGTGCCAGCTCAGACTCCTACGAGCAGTACTTC
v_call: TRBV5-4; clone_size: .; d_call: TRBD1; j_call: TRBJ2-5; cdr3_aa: CASSLAPDRGETQYF; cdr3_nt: TGTGCCAGCAGCTTGGCGCCGGACAGGGGGGAGACCCAGTACTTC
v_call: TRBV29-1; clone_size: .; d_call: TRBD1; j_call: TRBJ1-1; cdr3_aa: CSVKDRSNTEAFF; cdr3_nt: TGCAGCGTGAAGGACAGGTCGAACACTGAAGCTTTCTTT
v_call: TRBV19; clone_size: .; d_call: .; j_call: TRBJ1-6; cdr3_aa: CASSGRDRSSPLHF; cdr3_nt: TGTGCCAGTAGTGGCCGGGACCGCAGTTCACCCCTCCACTTT
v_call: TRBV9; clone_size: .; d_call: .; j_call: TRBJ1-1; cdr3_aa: CASSADSTVNGGNTEAFF; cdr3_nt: TGTGCCAGCAGCGCAGACTCGACAGTCAACGGAGGGAACACTGAAGCTTTCTTT
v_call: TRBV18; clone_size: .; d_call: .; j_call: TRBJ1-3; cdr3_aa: CASSPTGRNTIYF; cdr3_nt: TGTGCCAGCTCACCTACAGGCAGAAACACCATATATTTT
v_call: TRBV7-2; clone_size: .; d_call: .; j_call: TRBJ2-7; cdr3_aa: CASSPITSSHEQYF; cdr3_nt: TGTGCCAGCAGCCCCATCACGAGCAGCCACGAGCAGTACTTC
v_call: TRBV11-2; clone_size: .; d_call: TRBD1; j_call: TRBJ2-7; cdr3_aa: CASSLTQGNEQYF; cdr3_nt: TGTGCCAGCAGCTTGACACAGGGGAACGAGCAGTACTTC
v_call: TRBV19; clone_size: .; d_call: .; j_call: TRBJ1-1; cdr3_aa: CASSKWPEAFF; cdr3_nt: TGTGCCAGTAGTAAGTGGCCCGAAGCTTTCTTT
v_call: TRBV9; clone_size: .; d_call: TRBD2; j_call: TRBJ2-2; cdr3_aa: CASSVGTSPDTGELFF; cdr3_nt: TGTGCCAGCAGCGTTGGGACTAGCCCTGACACCGGGGAGCTGTTTTTT
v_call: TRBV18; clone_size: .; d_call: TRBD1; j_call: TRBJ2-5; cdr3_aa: CASSPRTGARGETQYF; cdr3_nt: TGTGCCAGCTCACCCCGGACAGGGGCAAGGGGAGAGACCCAGTACTTC
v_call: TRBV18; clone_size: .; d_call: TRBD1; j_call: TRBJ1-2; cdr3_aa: CASSSTPGTGNGYTF; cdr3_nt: TGTGCCAGCTCATCCACACCCGGGACAGGGAATGGCTACACCTTC
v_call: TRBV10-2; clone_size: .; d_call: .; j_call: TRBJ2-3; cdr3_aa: CASSDNSLTDTQYF; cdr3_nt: TGCGCCAGCAGTGACAACAGCCTCACAGATACGCAGTATTTT
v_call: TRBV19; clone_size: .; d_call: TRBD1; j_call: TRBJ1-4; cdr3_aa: CASSSHRGSEEKLFF; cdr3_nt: TGTGCCAGTAGTAGCCACAGGGGCAGTGAGGAAAAACTGTTTTTT
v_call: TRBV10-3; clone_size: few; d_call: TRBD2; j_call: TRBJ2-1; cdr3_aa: CAIRGAGGSGEQFF; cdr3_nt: TGTGCCATCAGGGGAGCGGGAGGATCGGGAGAGCAGTTCTTC
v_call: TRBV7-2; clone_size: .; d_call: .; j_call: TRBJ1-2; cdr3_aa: CASSLGGLANYGYTF; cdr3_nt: TGTGCCAGCAGCTTAGGAGGGCTAGCTAACTATGGCTACACCTTC
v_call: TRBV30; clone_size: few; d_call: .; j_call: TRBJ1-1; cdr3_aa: CAWSSGRATEAFF; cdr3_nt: TGTGCCTGGAGTTCCGGGAGGGCCACTGAAGCTTTCTTT
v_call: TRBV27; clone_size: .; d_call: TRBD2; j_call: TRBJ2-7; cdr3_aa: CASSFTPFGRVSEQYF; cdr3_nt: TGTGCCAGCAGTTTCACCCCATTCGGGAGGGTTAGTGAGCAGTACTTC
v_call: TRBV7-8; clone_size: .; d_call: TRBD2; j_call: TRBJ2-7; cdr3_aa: CASSLGDSGGPRSYEQYF; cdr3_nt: TGTGCCAGCAGCTTAGGGGATAGCGGGGGGCCCCGATCCTACGAGCAGTACTTC
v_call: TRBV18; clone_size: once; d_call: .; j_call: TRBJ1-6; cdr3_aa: CASSQQGPPLHF; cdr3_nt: TGTGCCAGCTCACAACAGGGTCCACCCCTCCACTTT
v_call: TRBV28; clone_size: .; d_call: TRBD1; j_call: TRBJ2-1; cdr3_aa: CASSTTGTGWTSEQFF; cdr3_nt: TGTGCCAGCAGTACTACCGGGACAGGGTGGACCAGTGAGCAGTTCTTC
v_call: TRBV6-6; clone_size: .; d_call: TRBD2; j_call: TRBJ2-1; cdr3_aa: CASSGAGGPFREQFF; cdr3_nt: TGTGCCAGCAGTGGAGCGGGAGGGCCTTTTCGTGAGCAGTTCTTC
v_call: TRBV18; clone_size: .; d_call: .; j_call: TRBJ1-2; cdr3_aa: CASSPMNYGYTF; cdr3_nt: TGTGCCAGCTCACCGATGAACTATGGCTACACCTTC
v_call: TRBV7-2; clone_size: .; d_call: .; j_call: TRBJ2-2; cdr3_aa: CASSLLSSHTGELFF; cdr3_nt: TGTGCCAGCAGCTTACTGTCTAGCCACACCGGGGAGCTGTTTTTT
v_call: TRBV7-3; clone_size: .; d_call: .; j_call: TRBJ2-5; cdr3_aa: CASSDHMGTQYF; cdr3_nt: TGTGCCAGCAGCGACCACATGGGGACCCAGTACTTC
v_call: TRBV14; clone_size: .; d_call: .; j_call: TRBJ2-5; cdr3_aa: CASSPSREETQYF; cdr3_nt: TGTGCCAGCAGCCCCAGTCGGGAAGAGACCCAGTACTTC
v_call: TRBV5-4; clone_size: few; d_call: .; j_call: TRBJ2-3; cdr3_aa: CASSLVARADTQYF; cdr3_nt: TGTGCCAGCAGCTTGGTTGCCAGGGCAGATACGCAGTATTTT
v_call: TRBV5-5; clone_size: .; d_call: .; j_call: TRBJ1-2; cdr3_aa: CASSLVVRANYGYTF; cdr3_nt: TGTGCCAGCAGCTTGGTGGTCAGGGCAAACTATGGCTACACCTTC
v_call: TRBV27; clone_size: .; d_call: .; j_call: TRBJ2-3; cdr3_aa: CASKLGPSTDTQYF; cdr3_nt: TGTGCCAGCAAACTGGGCCCCAGCACAGATACGCAGTATTTT